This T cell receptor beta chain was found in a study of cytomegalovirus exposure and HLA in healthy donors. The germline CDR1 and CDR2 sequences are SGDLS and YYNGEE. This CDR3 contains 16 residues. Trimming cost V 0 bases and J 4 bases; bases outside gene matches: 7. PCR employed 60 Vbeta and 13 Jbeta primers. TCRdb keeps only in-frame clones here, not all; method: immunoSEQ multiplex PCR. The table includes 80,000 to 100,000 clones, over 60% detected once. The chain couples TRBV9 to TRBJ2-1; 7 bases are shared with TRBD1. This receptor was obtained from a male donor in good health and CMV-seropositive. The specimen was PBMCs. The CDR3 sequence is CASSVASGQEYNEQFF. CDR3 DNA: TGTGCCAGCAGCGTAGCTTCCGGACAGGAGTACAATGAGCAGTTCTTC.